These 13 T cell receptor beta chains were sequenced from one sample in a study of T cells in Graves' hyperthyroidism and ophthalmopathy. Amplified regions were TCR beta CDR3 sequences from RNA transcripts. The HTBI primer set served for first-round RT-PCR of the TCR CDR3. TCRdb reprocessed the multiplex PCR reads with MiXCR, giving one entry per CDR3 protein. The repertoire includes about 420,000 distinct CDR3 sequences, approximately 15% of them detected once, and 7.7% sits in the top ten. Sequencing used blood. These receptors were collected from a young woman with Graves' hyperthyroidism.

This clonotype was picked up many times. The rearrangement links TRBV15 to TRBJ2-7; D is undetermined. The germline gives CDR1 LNHNV, CDR2 YYDKDF (reference sequence). This CDR3 is built from 13 residues. Trimming took 0 bases from V and 3 from J, leaving 6 bases between them. This CDR3 is CATSRDFGYEQYF. The CDR3 DNA is TGTGCCACCAGCAGAGATTTCGGCTACGAGCAGTACTTC.

This clonotype was picked up many times. The genes are TRBV28 and TRBJ1-5, with 7 nucleotides matching TRBD1. Germline V gene sequence: CDR1 MDHEN, CDR2 SYDVKM. The V and J ends lost 4 bases and 0 bases, in that order; junction bases with no gene match: 6. This CDR3 has 16 residues. CDR3 residues: CASSSTGSYSNQPQHF. The DNA of the CDR3 is TGTGCCAGCAGTTCGACAGGGTCCTATAGCAATCAGCCCCAGCATTTT.

This clonotype was observed at least ten times. This chain joins TRBV6-1 and TRBJ2-5; 7 bases map to TRBD2. CDR3 length: 15 residues. V shed 5 bases and J 5 bases; nucleotides not matched to a gene: 11. Germline-derived CDR1 and CDR2 are MNHNS and SASEGT. This CDR3 reads CASSSPVRGVETQYF. In DNA form, the CDR3 reads TGTGCCAGCAGTTCCCCGGTACGGGGGGTGGAGACCCAGTACTTC.

The gene calls are TRBV7-9 and TRBJ2-1, with TRBD1 as a possible D gene (5 bases). This CDR3 has 13 amino acids. CDR1 SEHNR and CDR2 FQNEAQ come from the germline V gene (reference sequence). V lost 2 bases, J lost 8 bases, and 10 bases lay in between. The CDR3, as DNA: TGTGCCAGCAGCTTAAGGCAGGGTTATGAGCAGTTCTTC. Translation gives CASSLRQGYEQFF.

The sample holds a few counts of this clonotype. The chain joins TRBV24-1 to TRBJ1-1; no reliable D call. V dropped 8 bases and J dropped 6 bases, with 6 bases sitting between them. The CDR3 has 10 amino acids. Looked up from germline, CDR1 is KGHDR and CDR2 is SFDVKD. This chain's CDR3 is CATMRPEAFF. The CDR3 DNA is TGTGCCACCATGAGGCCTGAAGCTTTCTTT.

This clonotype occurred many times. The chain recombines TRBV12-3 or TRBV12-4 with TRBJ2-7, with unresolved D. V lost 5 bases, J lost 6 bases, and 17 bases lay in between. The CDR3 contains 14 residues. The CDR3 spells CASSLDPFPTEQYF. The CDR3 DNA reads TGTGCCAGCAGTCTAGACCCCTTCCCCACCGAGCAGTACTTC.

This rearrangement joins TRBV10-3 to TRBJ2-1; a weak D match, TRBD2 (5 bases). The CDR3 contains 14 residues. Deletions cut 1 base from V and 10 bases from J, with 14 bases between. CDR1 and CDR2 (germline): ENHRY, SYGVKD. The CDR3 nucleotides are TGTGCCATCAGTGAGTACGTGGGAGATAGGGAGCAGTTCTTC. This gives the protein CAISEYVGDREQFF.

This clonotype was observed at least ten times. The chain employs TRBV28 and TRBJ2-7; TRBD2 might be the D (7 bases). The V gene's germline CDR1 is MDHEN and CDR2 SYDVKM. This CDR3 has 15 amino acids. V was shortened by 2 bases and J by 6 bases, with 17 bases between the two germline ends. The CDR3 DNA follows: TGTGCCAGCAGTTTACGAGGGGGGGGCCTGGGCGAGCAGTACTTC. Its translation is CASSLRGGGLGEQYF. Filled out from reference TRBV28 and TRBJ2-7, the complete variable domain reads DVKVTQSSRYLVKRTGEKVFLECVQDMDHENMFWYRQDPGLGLRLIYFSYDVKMKEKGDIPEGYSVSREKKERFSLILESASTNQTSMYLCASSLRGGGLGEQYFGPGTRLTVT.

This clonotype was seen many times. This chain links TRBV27 with TRBJ2-2; 8 bases agree with TRBD2. Germline CDR1 is MNHEY and CDR2 is SMNVEV (reference sequence). V lost 11 bases and J lost 8; bases outside the gene matches: 10. The CDR3 is made up of 13 amino acids. The CDR3 spells CASGTRVEGELFF. The CDR3, as DNA: TGTGCCTCCGGGACTAGAGTTGAGGGGGAGCTGTTTTTT.

The table lists this clonotype with a few counts. V usage is TRBV4-1 and J usage is TRBJ2-7, with D perhaps matching TRBD1 (6 bases). Between the trimmed V and J ends, which lost 6 bases and 2 bases, there was a span of 11 bases. Germline V lookup: CDR1 MGHRA, CDR2 YSYEKL. The CDR3 sequence is 13 residues long. The DNA for the CDR3 is TGCGCCAGCAGTCAAACAGGGCCCTACGAGCAGTACTTC. As protein: CASSQTGPYEQYF.

This clonotype was seen many times. This chain uses TRBV6-1 with TRBJ2-7, with TRBD2 matching 12 bases. The V gene end was trimmed by 6 bases and the J gene end by 2 bases; junction bases not matched to a gene: 5. The CDR3 extends over 15 amino acids. Germline assignment: CDR1 MNHNS and CDR2 SASEGT. The CDR3 sequence is CASSLLAGGTYEQYF. CDR3 nucleotides: TGTGCCAGCAGCTTACTAGCGGGGGGAACCTACGAGCAGTACTTC.

The chain combines TRBV5-6 with TRBJ2-6; D possibly corresponds to TRBD2 (5 bases). The V and J ends lost 1 base and 2 bases respectively, with 10 bases between them. Germline loops: CDR1 SGHDT, CDR2 YYEEEE. The CDR3 extends over 16 amino acids. CDR3 sequence reads: CASSLLPSPGANVLTF. In DNA, the CDR3 is TGTGCCAGCAGCTTGTTACCTAGCCCTGGGGCCAACGTCCTGACTTTC.

The V call is TRBV25-1, the J call TRBJ2-1; D is unclear. CDR1 and CDR2 from the germline V gene are MGHDK and SYGVNS. Trimming left V 3 bases short and J 1 base short, with 7 bases between. The CDR3 runs to 14 residues. The CDR3 DNA is TGTGCCAGCAGTGACGACGGGTCCTACAATGAGCAGTTCTTC. Translating gives CASSDDGSYNEQFF.